This T cell receptor beta chain was recovered during a study of T-cell reconstitution after alpha-beta-depleted transplantation in children. This clonotype occurred many times. The library targeted TCRbeta and was prepared with unique molecular identifiers. In TCRdb, the PCR reads were re-called with MiXCR into one record per CDR3 protein. The sample includes around 270,000 distinct CDR3 sequences, about 9.5% of them seen just once. Trimming took 4 bases from V and 5 from J, leaving 14 bases between them. CDR3 size: 14 residues. Germline V gives CDR1 SQVTM, CDR2 ANQGSEA. This receptor was obtained from a boy under two years old with acute myeloid leukemia, due to receive a stem cell transplant. The chain employs TRBV29-1 and TRBJ2-2; tentatively, D is TRBD1 (7 bases). Sequences were derived from PBMCs, sampled before TCRalphabeta/CD19-depleted stem cell transplant. The CDR3 spells CSVAPTGTTGELFF. In DNA, the CDR3 is TGCAGCGTTGCTCCGACAGGGACTACCGGGGAGCTGTTTTTT.